The 9 T cell receptor beta chains given below trace back to one sample, sequenced in a study of shared clonotypes between healthy human individuals. CD45RO-negative cells were positively selected for CCR7, leaving out terminally differentiated effector memory CD45RA+ cells. TCRdb's table, derived via immunoSEQ multiplex PCR, lists solely in-frame clones and lacks some. Among about 1.9 million clones listed, about 94% were seen once. The source material was naive CD8+ T cells from PBMCs. All receptors derive from a man aged 18 to 30 in good health. Some clones in this sample may be carry-over from other donors' samples.

The chain uses TRBV7-2 and TRBJ1-3, with D tentatively TRBD1 (6 bases). V was cut by 3 bases and J by 0 bases, with 12 bases left in between. Germline CDR1 SGHTA, CDR2 FQGNSA. The CDR3 has 16 residues. CDR3 coding DNA: TGTGCCAGCAGCTTGACAGGTCCTGGCTCTGGAAACACCATATATTTT. Translated: CASSLTGPGSGNTIYF.

The chain uses TRBV7-9 and TRBJ2-1, with TRBD2 matching over 7 bases. The CDR3 runs to 16 residues. Germline V gene data show CDR1 as SEHNR and CDR2 as FQNEAQ (reference sequence). J lost 0 bases, V lost 2 bases, and 4 bases had no gene match. The CDR3 loop reads CASSLIGGSSYNEQFF. The DNA for the CDR3 is TGTGCCAGCAGCTTAATAGGCGGGAGCTCCTACAATGAGCAGTTCTTC.

There are a few counts of this clone. The sample has other DNA sequences that encode this CDR3 too. The rearrangement joins TRBV27 to TRBJ2-7; 11 nucleotides agree with TRBD1. The germline V gene has CDR1 MNHEY and CDR2 SMNVEV (reference sequence). There are 14 residues in the CDR3. V shed 3 bases, J shed 3 bases, and the junction held 1 base outside the gene matches. CDR3 DNA sequence: TGTGCCAGCAGTTTCGGGACAGGGGGCTACGAGCAGTACTTC. Translated, it gives CASSFGTGGYEQYF.

This clone was detected once. V usage is TRBV28 and J usage is TRBJ2-7, with D possibly being TRBD2 (6 bases). Trimming removed 5 bases at V and 6 bases at J, with 14 bases between. This CDR3 is 13 amino acids long. The germline V gene has CDR1 MDHEN and CDR2 SYDVKM. The CDR3 is CASSPGTALEQYF. The CDR3 nucleotides are TGTGCCAGCAGTCCAGGGACTGCCCTCGAGCAGTACTTC. The variable domain in full, completed from reference TRBV28 and TRBJ2-7, reads DVKVTQSSRYLVKRTGEKVFLECVQDMDHENMFWYRQDPGLGLRLIYFSYDVKMKEKGDIPEGYSVSREKKERFSLILESASTNQTSMYLCASSPGTALEQYFGPGTRLTVT.

Points on this clone: Other DNA sequences in this specimen translate into the identical CDR3. This sequence joins TRBV27 and TRBJ1-1; D not resolved. This CDR3 comprises 14 residues. Trimming stripped 1 base from V and 1 base from J, with 7 bases between. Germline V gene sequence: CDR1 MNHEY, CDR2 SMNVEV (reference sequence). CDR3 sequence: CASSLFRGNTEAFF. The CDR3 DNA reads TGTGCCAGCAGTTTATTCCGGGGGAACACTGAAGCTTTCTTT.

The rearrangement uses TRBV4-1 and TRBJ2-2; D is ambiguous. This CDR3 is 17 amino acids long. From germline, CDR1 is MGHRA and CDR2 YSYEKL. Trimming left V 4 bases short and J 1 base short, with 16 bases between. The DNA of the CDR3 is TGCGCCAGCAGCCTGTACTTCCGGCGTGGGAACACCGGGGAGCTGTTTTTT. This translates into CASSLYFRRGNTGELFF.

V usage is TRBV11-2 and J usage is TRBJ2-7; no clear D gene. Germline CDR1 is SGHAT and CDR2 is FQNNGV. V was trimmed by 1 base and J by 6 bases, leaving 16 bases between them. The CDR3 is 15 amino acids. Here the CDR3 reads CASSLARSYGREQYF. CDR3 bases: TGTGCCAGCAGCTTAGCCCGGTCCTATGGCCGCGAGCAGTACTTC. The full variable domain, in which reference TRBV11-2 and TRBJ2-7 provide the parts outside the CDR3, is EAGVAQSPRYKIIEKRQSVAFWCNPISGHATLYWYQQILGQGPKLLIQFQNNGVVDDSQLPKDRFSAERLKGVDSTLKIQPAKLEDSAVYLCASSLARSYGREQYFGPGTRLTVT.

The J gene is TRBJ2-7, the V gene TRBV14; D might be TRBD1 (5 bases). Germline loops: CDR1 SGHDN, CDR2 FVKESK. Deletions cut 4 bases from V and 4 bases from J, with 14 bases between. This CDR3 has 14 amino acids. As DNA, the CDR3 is TGTGCCAGCAGCCTTTTAACAGGCTCTTACGAGCAGTACTTC. Its protein is CASSLLTGSYEQYF.

The CDR3 loop is CASRRFIADLDQPQHF. In nucleotides, the CDR3 is TGTGCCAGCCGTAGATTTATAGCCGACTTAGATCAGCCCCAGCATTTT. The chain is built from TRBV2 and TRBJ1-5, with D unclear. V was clipped by 8 bases and J by 5 bases, with 22 bases between them. Germline V CDR1 and CDR2: SNHLY, FYNNEI. The CDR3 contains 16 residues.